Below are 9 T cell receptor beta chains sequenced from a single sample in a study of glioma-infiltrating T cells. Using RNA template, CDR3s of TCR alpha and beta were amplified with iRepertoire arm-PCR. In TCRdb, the multiplex PCR reads were re-called with MiXCR into one record per CDR3 protein. Of more than 95,000 distinct CDR3 sequences in the sample, less than 30% were seen once. Sequencing input: glioma tissue, nonneoplastic brain tissue, or PBMCs (not recorded which). The receptors come from a human donor with low-grade glioma or glioblastoma, undergoing nonglioma brain surgery, or in good health (not recorded which).

This clonotype occurred many times. The rearrangement links TRBV6-1 to TRBJ2-1; a possible D gene is TRBD1 (7 bases). Germline V gene data show CDR1 as MNHNS and CDR2 as SASEGT. V was cut by 7 bases and J by 4 bases, with 14 bases left in between. The CDR3 covers 14 residues. This CDR3 reads CASNDREAYNEQFF. In DNA form, the CDR3 reads TGTGCCAGCAACGACAGGGAGGCTTACAATGAGCAGTTCTTC.

The table lists this clonotype with a count of one. A much larger clone differs by one base, so this may be a read error. For the CDR3, the DNA is TGTGCCAGCAGTTTAAGATCAGAGGGGCCAAACACCGGGGAGCTGTTTTTT. This gives the protein CASSLRSEGPNTGELFF. V usage is TRBV27 and J usage is TRBJ2-2; D is possibly TRBD1 or TRBD2 (5 bases each). The CDR3 has 17 amino acids. Germline CDR1 MNHEY, CDR2 SMNVEV (reference sequence). The V gene lost 2 bases and the J gene lost 2 bases, with 15 bases spanning the gap.

This clonotype has at least ten counts. J is TRBJ2-5 and V is TRBV5-1, with D hard to call. This CDR3 has 14 amino acids. The V and J ends lost 2 bases and 1 base respectively, with 9 bases between them. From germline, CDR1 is SGHRS and CDR2 YFSETQ. CDR3 region: CASSFSAGQETQYF. CDR3 in DNA: TGCGCCAGCAGCTTTTCCGCCGGCCAAGAGACCCAGTACTTC.

This clonotype was counted ten times or more. The chain employs TRBV4-3 and TRBJ2-3; 8 bases map to TRBD2. Germline-derived CDR1 and CDR2 are LGHNA and YSLEER. The J segment lost 4 bases and the V segment lost 4 bases, leaving 4 bases of the junction unmatched. The CDR3 contains 14 residues. This CDR3 is CASSPGLASDTQYF. Written as DNA, the CDR3 is TGCGCCAGCAGCCCTGGACTAGCCTCAGATACGCAGTATTTT.

This clonotype was seen repeatedly, ten times or more. The rearrangement joins TRBV15 to TRBJ1-2, with 7 bases that match TRBD1. The germline V gene encodes CDR1 LNHNV and CDR2 YYDKDF (reference sequence). V shed 1 base and J 13 bases; nucleotides not matched to a gene: 15. The CDR3 has 15 amino acids. CDR3 residues: CATSRVPQAEGAFTF. The DNA for the CDR3 is TGTGCCACCAGCAGAGTTCCCCAGGCGGAGGGGGCCTTCACCTTC. The full variable domain, with the rest looked up from reference TRBV15 and TRBJ1-2, is DAMVIQNPRYQVTQFGKPVTLSCSQTLNHNVMYWYQQKSSQAPKLLFHYYDKDFNNEADTPDNFQSRRPNTSFCFLDIRSPGLGDTAMYLCATSRVPQAEGAFTFGSGTRLTVV.

As concerns this clonotype: One end of the junction is discordant with germline, which a read error may explain. The chain employs TRBV4-2 and TRBJ2-5; TRBD2 is a possible D gene (6 bases). The germline V gene has CDR1 LGHNA and CDR2 YNFKEQ. There are 17 residues in the CDR3. CDR3 sequence: CVSSLAVGLARGETQYF. DNA of the CDR3: TGTGTCAGCAGCCTCGCCGTTGGACTGGCGCGGGGAGAGACCCAGTACTTC.

Points on this clonotype: A much more abundant neighbour one base away suggests this may be a read error. This chain links TRBV7-9 with TRBJ2-7; D remains unclear. Trimming left V 8 bases short and J 5 bases short, with 10 bases between. Germline loops: CDR1 SEHNR, CDR2 FQNEAQ (reference sequence). The CDR3 runs to 11 residues. The CDR3 DNA is TGTGCCAGCCGCACCGTGGACGAGCAGTACTTC. This encodes CASRTVDEQYF.

This clonotype was seen just once. This may be a read error: a much more frequent sequence differs by one nucleotide. This chain connects TRBV19 to TRBJ2-5, with 8 bases matching TRBD2. CDR1 is LNHDA, CDR2 SQIVND, per germline (reference sequence). The CDR3 runs to 13 residues. The DNA of the CDR3 is TGTGCCAGTAGCGGGAGGGACCAAGAGACCCAGTGCTTC. It codes for CASSGRDQETQCF.

V and J are TRBV4-1 and TRBJ2-7; 12 nucleotides match TRBD2. With V trimmed by 0 bases and J by 5 bases, 5 bases remained unmatched. This CDR3 spans 16 amino acids. Germline V CDR1 and CDR2: MGHRA, YSYEKL. The DNA of the CDR3 is TGCGCCAGCAGCCAAGAGGGCCTAGCGGGAGGGCACGAGCAGTACTTC. Protein sequence: CASSQEGLAGGHEQYF.